This paragraph reports one T cell receptor (beta chain). Its antigen is currently not known. Instrument used: Illumina HiSeq 2000. The TCR beta cDNA libraries were made using 5'RACE template switching, a step that added both a universal primer site and unique molecular identifiers. Priming for cDNA synthesis came from the TCR beta constant segment, and two successive PCR amplification steps followed. The study's processing was this. MIGEC was used to demultiplex reads and group reads by UMI, and MiTCR was used to assemble and quantify clonotypes. To remove erroneous sequences, TCR cDNA sequences were retained only when supported by two or more reads. The tcR package was used for downstream repertoire analysis, with clonotypes matched between fractions based on CDR3 nucleotide sequence plus V segment. Antigen specificity was annotated against VDJdb with VDJmatch, allowing one amino acid substitution in CDR3. Each CDR3 protein sequence appears as one entry after TCRdb reprocessed the reads, and no DNA is included. For this entry, the V and J calls and clone size follow TCRdb and not the study's own pipeline. For this sample, the table gives about 460,000 distinct CDR3 sequences. The top ten constitute more than 1.4% of the sample.

To determine HCMV serostatus, a commercial ELISA kit was used to detect HCMV-specific IgG in serum. Peripheral blood mononuclear cells were isolated from blood by Ficoll density gradient centrifugation. The CDR3 has 15 amino acids, counting the end cysteine and phenylalanine. No DNA is recorded. The germline V gene provides CDR1 SGHDT and CDR2 YYEEEE. This record comes from a study of T cells expressing NK-cell markers (dated by TCRdb to 2020 to 2022). The study in broad terms: Three sorted T-cell subsets (CD3+CD56+NKG2C+, CD3+CD56+NKG2C- and CD3+CD56-NKG2C+) from eight donors had their TCR beta-chain repertoires profiled. All eight donors whose samples were sequenced were randomly selected healthy volunteers, three of them men and five women. Libraries were sequenced as 2 x 150 bp reads on Illumina HiSeq 2000/2500, MiSeq or NextSeq. Of the eight sequenced donors, seven were found to be HCMV-seropositive and one was found to be HCMV-seronegative.

General findings and caveats noted by the study authors: Whether the expanded NKG2C-expressing T cell clones were specific for HCMV antigens remained unclear. In roughly six donors, the dominant CD3+CD56+NKG2C+ clonotypes ranked among the top 10 CD8+ clonotypes, making up about 1.0-8% of CD8+ T cells. Those dominant clonotypes were again the most abundant among CD3+CD56-NKG2C+ cells in several donors, at about 28.3-60.1%.

Sequenced sample: blood T cells: a sorted CD56 or NKG2C T cell subset, CD4+ or CD8+ T cells, or bulk PBMC T cells (not recorded which). The rearranged segments are TRBV5-6 and TRBJ2-3; TCRdb picks TRBD1, but there is no DNA to check that call. The clonotype was recovered from a woman between 50 and 59 years old in good health. Donor details come from another sample of the same person, matched by shared clones. The encoded CDR3 is CASSLGGVYTDTQYF.